What follows is one T cell receptor beta chain and its context. The source of the sample is a study of blood T cell repertoires in COVID-19. For the study at large: Acute-phase and convalescent COVID-19 samples originated in the United States, Italy and Spain. Sources were T cells, B-cell-depleted T cells, or PBMCs; the material itself was cDNA or gDNA.

Patients from Seattle were sampled longitudinally, starting during active infection. The CDR3 has 17 amino acids. After removal of 2 bases from V and 2 bases from J, the junction contained 12 bases not matched to a gene. CDR1 MNHEY and CDR2 SMNVEV come from the germline V gene (reference sequence). In the original analysis: Quantification of nucleated cells was approximated via reference gene primer amplification. Data came from immunoSEQ multiplex PCR; TCRdb stores just in-frame clones and leaves some out. V and J calls and clone size are as listed in that table; D and trimming were resolved from the DNA. The sample records fewer than 85,000 clones, 83% being singletons.

This TCR was recovered from a man aged 25-45 years with COVID-19, enrolled during active disease. This chain links TRBV27 with TRBJ2-7; 7 bases are a match to TRBD1. Material: peripheral blood. Here the CDR3 reads CASSLQGPGQNAYEQYF. The CDR3 DNA reads as TGTGCCAGCAGTTTACAAGGACCGGGACAGAATGCCTACGAGCAGTACTTC.